These T cell receptor beta chains were read from a single sample in a study of T cell responses to AZD1222 COVID-19 vaccine. The data were produced by immunoSEQ multiplex PCR, yet TCRdb's version contains in-frame clones alone and is incomplete. The repertoire holds 80,000 to 100,000 clones, with roughly nine tenths as singletons. The material was peripheral blood, obtained 28 days after the second AZD1222 dose. These receptors all come from an adult who received the AZD1222 COVID-19 vaccine. Each CDR3 is given with its conserved first and last residue. A D gene is named only where the DNA matches it firmly. A row's size may be missing; if present it is once, few, many or a size class.

TGTGCCAGCAGCCTGACAGGTACCAACACTGAAGCTTTCTTT	CASSLTGTNTEAFF	TRBV7-6	TRBJ1-1	-	-
TGTGCCAGCAGTGAAGTTCGCAGGGCTAACCCTAGCAATCAGCCCCAGCATTTT	CASSEVRRANPSNQPQHF	TRBV2	TRBJ1-5	-	-
TGCGCCAGCAGCCCAGACGGACGGTATAATTCACCCCTCCACTTT	CASSPDGRYNSPLHF	TRBV5-1	TRBJ1-6	-	few
TGTGCTAGTGGTCTCACAGGTGACTATGGCTACACCTTC	CASGLTGDYGYTF	TRBV12-5	TRBJ1-2	-	-
TGTGCTTCTGGCCAGGGTCGGGAGCAGTACTTC	CASGQGREQYF	TRBV12-3/TRBV12-4	TRBJ2-7	-	-
TGTGCCAGCTCACCGCAGACTAGCGGGATGGGTGAGCAGTTCTTC	CASSPQTSGMGEQFF	TRBV18	TRBJ2-1	TRBD2	-
TGTGCCAGCAGCGCAACCCCAGGGGTGGGCGAAAAACTGTTTTTT	CASSATPGVGEKLFF	TRBV9	TRBJ1-4	-	-
TGCGCCAGCAGCATGGGGACTGGAACCTACAATGAGCAGTTCTTC	CASSMGTGTYNEQFF	TRBV5-1	TRBJ2-1	-	once
TGTGCCAGCAGTCCCACCCCCGGGACAGTCTATGGCTACACCTTC	CASSPTPGTVYGYTF	TRBV6-2/TRBV6-3	TRBJ1-2	TRBD1	-
TGTGCCAGCAGTGATTCGGGGTCTGGGGCCAACGTCCTGACTTTC	CASSDSGSGANVLTF	TRBV2	TRBJ2-6	-	-
TGTGCCAGCAGCTTAGGGTTCGAGACCCAGTACTTC	CASSLGFETQYF	TRBV11-2	TRBJ2-5	-	-
TGTGCCAGTAGTATTGGGGGACAGGGGGATGTTCGCACTGAAGCTTTCTTT	CASSIGGQGDVRTEAFF	TRBV19	TRBJ1-1	TRBD1	-
TGCGCCAGCAGTCTCCGTGCAACTAATGAAAAACTGTTTTTT	CASSLRATNEKLFF	TRBV5-1	TRBJ1-4	-	once
TGCGCCAGCAGGGGGGTGGATTACGAGCAGTACTTC	CASRGVDYEQYF	TRBV23-1	TRBJ2-7	-	-
TGTGCCTGGACAGGCGGATCCTACGAGCAGTACTTC	CAWTGGSYEQYF	TRBV30	TRBJ2-7	-	-
TGTGCCAGCAGCCAAGGACAGAGCTCCTACAATGAGCAGTTCTTC	CASSQGQSSYNEQFF	TRBV4-2	TRBJ2-1	-	-
TGTGCCAGCAGCTTCCAGGGGACGAGCTCCTACGAGCAGTACTTC	CASSFQGTSSYEQYF	TRBV5-4	TRBJ2-7	-	once
TGTGCCAGCAGCTTGACAGGGGAAAACCAGCCCCAGCATTTT	CASSLTGENQPQHF	TRBV7-9	TRBJ1-5	TRBD1	-
TGTGCCAGCAGTCCGACGTACGGCCCCACTGAAGCTTTCTTT	CASSPTYGPTEAFF	TRBV6-5	TRBJ1-1	-	-
TGTGCCAGCAGTGGGGTCGGCGGACAGGGGTTCTTC	CASSGVGGQGFF	TRBV28	TRBJ2-1	TRBD1	-
TGTGCCAGCAGCGTTAGCGGGACCGCGAACACCGGGGAGCTGTTTTTT	CASSVSGTANTGELFF	TRBV3-1/TRBV3-2	TRBJ2-2	TRBD2	few
TGTGCCAGCAGCGTAGAACAGGCCCGCAGCACAGATACGCAGTATTTT	CASSVEQARSTDTQYF	TRBV9	TRBJ2-3	-	-